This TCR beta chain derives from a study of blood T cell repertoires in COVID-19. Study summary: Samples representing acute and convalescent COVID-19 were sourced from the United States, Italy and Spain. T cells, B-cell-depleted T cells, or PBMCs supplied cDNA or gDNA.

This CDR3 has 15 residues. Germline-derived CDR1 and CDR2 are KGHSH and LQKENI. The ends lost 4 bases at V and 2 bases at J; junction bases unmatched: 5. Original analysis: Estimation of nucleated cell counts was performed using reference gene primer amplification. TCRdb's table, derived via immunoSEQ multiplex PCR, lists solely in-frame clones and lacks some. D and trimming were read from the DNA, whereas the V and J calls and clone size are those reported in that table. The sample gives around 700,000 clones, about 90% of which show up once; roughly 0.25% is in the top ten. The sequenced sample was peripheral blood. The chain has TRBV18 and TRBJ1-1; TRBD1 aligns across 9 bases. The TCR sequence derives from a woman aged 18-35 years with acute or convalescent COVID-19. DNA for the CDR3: TGTGCCAGCTCACGACTACAGGGGGCAAACACTGAAGCTTTCTTT. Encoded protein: CASSRLQGANTEAFF.